The text below deals with one T cell receptor beta chain. Its specificity is unknown. These data originate in a study of tumor and adjacent non-tumor tissue in lung cancer. In the study overall: The patients, some ten men and a few women, were 31 to 76 with stage I to III disease.

RNA was extracted from bulk tissue without any cell sorting. The library came from three nested PCR rounds adapted from ARM-PCR protocols. TCRdb re-analysed the multiplex PCR reads in MiXCR, keeping a single row per CDR3 protein. Of about 79,000 distinct CDR3 sequences listed, approximately 72% are singletons. This CDR3 region has 17 residues. The germline CDR1 and CDR2 sequences are LGHNA and YNFKEQ. The V segment lost 2 bases and the J segment 2 bases; nucleotides outside the gene matches: 11. General study results and limits: Significantly higher TCR diversity was found in tumor than normal lung.

The specimen sequenced was lung tumor tissue. The chain joins TRBV4-2 to TRBJ2-7; 8 nucleotides align to TRBD1. This clonotype was sampled from a woman aged 35 to 49 with non-small cell lung cancer. CDR3 sequence: CASSQTFRQGQAYEQYF. The CDR3 DNA reads as TGTGCCAGCAGCCAAACATTTAGACAGGGGCAGGCCTACGAGCAGTACTTC.